This TCR beta chain was profiled in a study of blood T cells in healthy people across ages. Sample-barcoded 5' priming and a J-beta primer mix drove a second PCR of about 6 to 12 cycles. MiXCR, run by TCRdb on the 5' RACE reads, gives a single entry per CDR3 protein. The table shows roughly 700,000 distinct CDR3 sequences, with approximately 49% occurring only once. Regarding the study as a whole: Unsorted PBMC material precluded a definitive naive versus antigen-experienced comparison.

This clonotype was counted a few times. The target antigen is unknown. Germline lookup yields CDR1 MDHEN and CDR2 SYDVKM. This CDR3 comprises 12 residues. V gave up 2 bases and J gave up 6 bases, with 5 bases separating them. This clonotype was sampled from a woman aged 55 to 70 in good health. The chain links TRBV28 to TRBJ2-1, with D uncertain. The sample comprised blood. CDR3 coding DNA: TGTGCCAGCAGTTTACTACGCAATGAGCAGTTCTTC. Amino acid sequence: CASSLLRNEQFF.